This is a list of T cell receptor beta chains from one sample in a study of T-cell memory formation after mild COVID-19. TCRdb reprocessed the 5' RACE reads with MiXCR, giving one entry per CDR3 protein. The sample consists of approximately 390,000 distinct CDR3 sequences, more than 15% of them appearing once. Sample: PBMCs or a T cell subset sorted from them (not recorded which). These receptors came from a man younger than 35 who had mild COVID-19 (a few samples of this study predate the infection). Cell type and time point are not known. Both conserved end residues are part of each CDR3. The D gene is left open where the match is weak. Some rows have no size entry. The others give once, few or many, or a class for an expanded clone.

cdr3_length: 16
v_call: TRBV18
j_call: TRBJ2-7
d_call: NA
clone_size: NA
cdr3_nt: TGTGCCAGCTCACCACCGACCGGGGTAGGTCCCTACGAGCAGTACTTC
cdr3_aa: CASSPPTGVGPYEQYF

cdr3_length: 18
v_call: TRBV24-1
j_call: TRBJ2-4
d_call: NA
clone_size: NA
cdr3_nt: TGTGCCACCAGTGAATCTGAACGGGGACCGCGGAACCCAAACATTCAGTACTTC
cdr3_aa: CATSESERGPRNPNIQYF

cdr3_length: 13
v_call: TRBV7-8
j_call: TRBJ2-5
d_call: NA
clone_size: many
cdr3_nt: TGTGCCAGCAGCATACAGGGAAGGGAGACCCAGTACTTC
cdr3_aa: CASSIQGRETQYF

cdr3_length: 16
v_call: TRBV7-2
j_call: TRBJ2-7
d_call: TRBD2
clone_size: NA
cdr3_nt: TGTGCCAGCAGCTACGGGACTAGTGTAAGGTCCTACGAGCAGTACTTC
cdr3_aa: CASSYGTSVRSYEQYF

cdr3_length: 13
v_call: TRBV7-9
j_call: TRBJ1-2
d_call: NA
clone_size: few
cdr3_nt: TGTTCCAGCAGCTACAGATCCCTCTATGGCTACACCTTC
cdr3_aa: CSSSYRSLYGYTF

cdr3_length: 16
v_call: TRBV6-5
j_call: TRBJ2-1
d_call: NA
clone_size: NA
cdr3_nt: TGTGCCAGCAGTTACTCCACATCTCGCTCCTACAATGAGCAGTTCTTC
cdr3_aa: CASSYSTSRSYNEQFF

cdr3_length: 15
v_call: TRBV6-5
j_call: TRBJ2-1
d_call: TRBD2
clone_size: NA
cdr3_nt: TGTGCCAGCAGACTGCGGGGGGGCAAAGTAGATGAGCAGTTCTTC
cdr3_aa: CASRLRGGKVDEQFF

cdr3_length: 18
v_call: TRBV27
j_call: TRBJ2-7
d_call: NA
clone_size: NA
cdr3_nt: TGTGCCAGCAGTCCCTTAGGGGGGGTTCAACCGAACTCTTACGAGCAGTACTTC
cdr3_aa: CASSPLGGVQPNSYEQYF

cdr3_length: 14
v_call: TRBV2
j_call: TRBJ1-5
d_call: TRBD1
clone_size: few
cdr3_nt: TGTGCCAGCACCCAGGGACAGGGCAATCAGCCCCAGCATTTT
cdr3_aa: CASTQGQGNQPQHF

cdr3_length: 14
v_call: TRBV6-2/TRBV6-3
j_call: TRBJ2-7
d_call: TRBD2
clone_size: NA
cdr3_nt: TGTGCCAGCAGTCCCAGCGGGGTATCCTACGAGCAGTACTTC
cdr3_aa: CASSPSGVSYEQYF

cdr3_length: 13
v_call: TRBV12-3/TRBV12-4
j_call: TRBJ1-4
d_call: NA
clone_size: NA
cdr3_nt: TGTGCCACCAGTATTGCAACTAATGAAAAACTGTTTTTT
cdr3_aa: CATSIATNEKLFF

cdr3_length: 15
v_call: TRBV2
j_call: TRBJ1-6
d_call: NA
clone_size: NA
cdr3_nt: TGTGCCAGCAGTCCAGGACCGGGGGGCACTTCACCCCTCCACTTT
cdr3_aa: CASSPGPGGTSPLHF

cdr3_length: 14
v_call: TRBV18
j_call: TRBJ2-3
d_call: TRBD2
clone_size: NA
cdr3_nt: TGTGCCAGCTCACTCCGGACTAGCGCAGATACGCAGTATTTT
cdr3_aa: CASSLRTSADTQYF

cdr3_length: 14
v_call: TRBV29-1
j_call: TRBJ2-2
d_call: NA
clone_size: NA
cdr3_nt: TGCAGCGTTGAAGAATCCGGAAACACCGGGGAGCTGTTTTTT
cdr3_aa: CSVEESGNTGELFF

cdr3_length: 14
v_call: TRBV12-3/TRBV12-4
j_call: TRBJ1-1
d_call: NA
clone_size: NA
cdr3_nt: TGTGCCAGCTGCCCTTTTGAGGGGAACACTGAAGCTTTCTTT
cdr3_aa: CASCPFEGNTEAFF

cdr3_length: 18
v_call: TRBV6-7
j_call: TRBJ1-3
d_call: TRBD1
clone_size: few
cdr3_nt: TGTGCCAGCAGTTACTCGAAAGGGGGCCCATCCTCTGGAAACACCATATATTTT
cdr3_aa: CASSYSKGGPSSGNTIYF

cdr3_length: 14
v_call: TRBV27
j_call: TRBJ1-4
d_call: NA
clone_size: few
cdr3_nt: TGTGCCAGCAGTTTGAACAGGCCCAATGAAAAACTGTTTTTT
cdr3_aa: CASSLNRPNEKLFF